The 9 T cell receptor beta chains in this list originate from one sample, sequenced in a study of Graves' ophthalmopathy and Graves' hyperthyroidism. The study amplified TCR beta CDR3 regions using RNA transcripts. Second-round multiplex PCR came after first-round RT-PCR with HTBI primers. TCRdb redid the calling of the multiplex PCR reads with MiXCR, one entry per CDR3 protein. The repertoire consists of 740,000 or so distinct CDR3 sequences, with roughly two fifths occurring once and the leading ten covering about 40%. Sequenced input: peripheral blood. These receptors all come from an adult man with Graves' ophthalmopathy.

This chain joins TRBV7-6 and TRBJ1-6; perhaps TRBD1 as D (6 bases). The CDR3 loop spans 14 amino acids. The V and J ends lost 4 bases and 10 bases respectively, with 14 bases between them. The germline V gene encodes CDR1 SGHVS and CDR2 FNYEAQ. For the CDR3, the DNA is TGTGCCAGCAGCTCCGGGCGGGGGCGCTCACCCCTCCACTTT. It is translated as CASSSGRGRSPLHF.

The chain recombines TRBV11-2 with TRBJ1-2; D not resolved. The CDR3 is 15 residues long. Germline CDR1 SGHAT, CDR2 FQNNGV. V lost 0 bases, J lost 4 bases, and 12 bases lay in between. The CDR3 nucleotides read TGTGCCAGCAGCTTAGAGGATAGGGTGGCCTATGGCTACACCTTC. Translated: CASSLEDRVAYGYTF. Using reference TRBV11-2 and TRBJ1-2 for the parts outside the CDR3, the full variable domain is EAGVAQSPRYKIIEKRQSVAFWCNPISGHATLYWYQQILGQGPKLLIQFQNNGVVDDSQLPKDRFSAERLKGVDSTLKIQPAKLEDSAVYLCASSLEDRVAYGYTFGSGTRLTVV.

The V call is TRBV19, the J call TRBJ2-5; 8 bases fit TRBD2. V was clipped by 3 bases and J by 4 bases; unmatched bases: 16. Germline CDR1 and CDR2: LNHDA and SQIVND (reference sequence). The CDR3 is made up of 18 amino acids. CDR3 protein: CASSIRSSGRNRGETQYF. The CDR3 bases are TGTGCCAGTAGTATTCGGTCCAGCGGGAGAAATCGAGGAGAGACCCAGTACTTC.

This clonotype showed up just a few times. This rearrangement joins TRBV11-2 to TRBJ2-7, with a weak D call TRBD1 (6 bases). Germline loops: CDR1 SGHAT, CDR2 FQNNGV. The CDR3 runs to 14 residues. Trimming stripped 6 bases from V and 5 bases from J, with 17 bases between. Here the CDR3 reads CASRIQGLVDEQYF. CDR3 in DNA: TGTGCCAGCAGAATCCAGGGGCTTGTCGACGAGCAGTACTTC.

The chain employs TRBV6-5 and TRBJ2-5; possibly TRBD2 for D (5 bases). This CDR3 is built from 13 residues. Germline V lookup: CDR1 MNHEY, CDR2 SVGAGI. Trimming removed 4 bases from V and 2 bases from J, with 8 bases in between. DNA for the CDR3: TGTGCCAGCAGTTGGCCGGGGCAAGAGACCCAGTACTTC. Protein product: CASSWPGQETQYF.

This clonotype was seen repeatedly, ten times or more. The rearrangement links TRBV9 to TRBJ1-5; 8 bases align to TRBD1. Germline lookup yields CDR1 SGDLS and CDR2 YYNGEE. The junction had 3 bases not matched to a gene; V was cut back by 4 bases and J by 0 bases. The CDR3 totals 15 residues. DNA for the CDR3: TGTGCCAGCAGCCCAACAGGGGGTAGCAATCAGCCCCAGCATTTT. It yields the protein CASSPTGGSNQPQHF. The whole variable domain, remainder taken from reference TRBV9 and TRBJ1-5, is DSGVTQTPKHLITATGQRVTLRCSPRSGDLSVYWYQQSLDQGLQFLIQYYNGEERAKGNILERFSAQQFPDLHSELNLSSLELGDSALYFCASSPTGGSNQPQHFGDGTRLSIL.

This clonotype was seen many times. An end of the junction does not agree with germline; a read error may underlie this. DNA for the CDR3: TGTGCCAGCAGTAGACATAGCATCGGACCGGGTCCTGGGCAGCCCCAGCATTTT. This codes for CASSRHSIGPGPGQPQHF. This chain uses TRBV24-1 with TRBJ1-5; D uncertain. The CDR3 sequence is 18 residues long. CDR1 and CDR2 from the germline V gene are KGHDR and SFDVKD.

The chain couples TRBV19 to TRBJ2-6, with D possibly being TRBD1 (5 bases). The CDR3 totals 14 residues. V dropped 3 bases and J dropped 8 bases, with 11 bases sitting between them. Germline assignment: CDR1 LNHDA and CDR2 SQIVND (reference sequence). Here the CDR3 reads CASSIRAGSNVLTF. Written as DNA, the CDR3 is TGTGCCAGTAGTATCCGGGCAGGGTCCAACGTCCTGACTTTC.

The V and J genes are TRBV20-1 and TRBJ1-1, with TRBD1 matching 7 bases. This CDR3 contains 13 residues. Germline V gene sequence: CDR1 DFQATT, CDR2 SNEGSKA (reference sequence). With V trimmed by 6 bases and J by 5 bases, 9 bases remained unmatched. The CDR3 loop is CSAGIGGRTEAFF. The DNA of the CDR3 is TGCAGTGCAGGGATAGGGGGCCGTACTGAAGCTTTCTTT.